This T cell receptor beta chain was identified during a study of B cell selection in AIRE deficiency. General study points: About 30% of healthy-shared Treg TCRbeta sequences appeared in patient Tconv cells. Of 3657 shared Treg TCRbeta sequences, 30% to 40% were healthy-donor-only and about 9.6% patient-only.

Repertoires were generated with immunoSEQ multiplex PCR, while TCRdb's copy carries only in-frame clones and drops some. The data contain over 20,000 clones, approximately 97% of them seen just once; the ten biggest clones take up roughly 0.3%. The CDR3 sequence is 16 residues long. The V gene end was trimmed by 1 base and the J gene end by 6 bases; junction bases not matched to a gene: 7. Per the germline V gene, CDR1 is LNHNV and CDR2 is YYDKDF (reference sequence). Sorting defined conventional CD4 T cells as CD4+CD127+. As concerns this clone: The antigen is unknown.

This TCR came from a human donor with AIRE deficiency. The chain has TRBV15 and TRBJ2-2; 8 nucleotides agree with TRBD1. The sample was conventional CD4+ T cells sorted from PBMCs. CDR3 nucleotide sequence: TGTGCCACCAGCAGAGGACGGACAGGGAAGGCCGGGGAGCTGTTTTTT. Protein sequence: CATSRGRTGKAGELFF. The full variable domain, rest sourced from reference TRBV15 and TRBJ2-2, is DAMVIQNPRYQVTQFGKPVTLSCSQTLNHNVMYWYQQKSSQAPKLLFHYYDKDFNNEADTPDNFQSRRPNTSFCFLDIRSPGLGDTAMYLCATSRGRTGKAGELFFGEGSRLTVL.